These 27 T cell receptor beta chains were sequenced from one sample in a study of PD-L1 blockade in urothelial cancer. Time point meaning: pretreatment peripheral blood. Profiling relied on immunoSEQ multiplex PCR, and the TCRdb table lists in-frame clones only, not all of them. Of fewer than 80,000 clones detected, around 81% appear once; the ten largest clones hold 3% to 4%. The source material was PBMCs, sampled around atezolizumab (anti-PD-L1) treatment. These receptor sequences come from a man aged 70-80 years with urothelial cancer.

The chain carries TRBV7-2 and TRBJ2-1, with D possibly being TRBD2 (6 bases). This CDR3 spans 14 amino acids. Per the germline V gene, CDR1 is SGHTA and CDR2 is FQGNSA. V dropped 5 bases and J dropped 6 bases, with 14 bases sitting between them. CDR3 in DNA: TGTGCCAGCAGCCTCCGACTAGGCATCAATGAGCAGTTCTTC. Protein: CASSLRLGINEQFF.

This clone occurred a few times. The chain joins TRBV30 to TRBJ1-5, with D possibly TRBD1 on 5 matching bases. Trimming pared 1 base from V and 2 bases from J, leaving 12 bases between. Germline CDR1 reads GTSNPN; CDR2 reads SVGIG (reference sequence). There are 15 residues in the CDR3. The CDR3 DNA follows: TGTGCCTGGAGTGAAGGGGATTGGGGCAATCAGCCCCAGCATTTT. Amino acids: CAWSEGDWGNQPQHF.

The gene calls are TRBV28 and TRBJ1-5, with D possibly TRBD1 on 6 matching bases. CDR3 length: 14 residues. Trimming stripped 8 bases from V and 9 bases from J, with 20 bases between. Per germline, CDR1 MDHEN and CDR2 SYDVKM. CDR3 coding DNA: TGTGCCAGCCGCCGAAGGGGGAAAGGAGGGCCCCAGCATTTT. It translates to CASRRRGKGGPQHF. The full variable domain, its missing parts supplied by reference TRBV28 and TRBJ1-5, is DVKVTQSSRYLVKRTGEKVFLECVQDMDHENMFWYRQDPGLGLRLIYFSYDVKMKEKGDIPEGYSVSREKKERFSLILESASTNQTSMYLCASRRRGKGGPQHFGDGTRLSIL.

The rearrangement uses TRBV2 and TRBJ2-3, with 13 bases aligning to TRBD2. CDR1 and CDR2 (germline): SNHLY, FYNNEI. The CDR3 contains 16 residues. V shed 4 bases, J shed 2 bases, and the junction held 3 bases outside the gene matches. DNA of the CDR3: TGTGCCAGCAGTGGTACTAGCGGGAGGGCCACAGATACGCAGTATTTT. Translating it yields CASSGTSGRATDTQYF.

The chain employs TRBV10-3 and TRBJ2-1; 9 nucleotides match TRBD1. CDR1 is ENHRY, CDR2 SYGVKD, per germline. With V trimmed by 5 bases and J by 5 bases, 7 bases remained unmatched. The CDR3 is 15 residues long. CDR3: CAISLGTGSNNEQFF. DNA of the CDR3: TGTGCCATCAGTCTTGGGACAGGGTCAAACAATGAGCAGTTCTTC.

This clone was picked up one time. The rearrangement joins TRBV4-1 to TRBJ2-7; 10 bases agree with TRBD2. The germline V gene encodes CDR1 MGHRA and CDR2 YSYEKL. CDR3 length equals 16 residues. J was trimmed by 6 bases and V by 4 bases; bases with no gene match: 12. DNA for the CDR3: TGCGCCAGCAGCCGCGGACTAGCGGCCGCCGTCAGCGAGCAGTACTTC. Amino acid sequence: CASSRGLAAAVSEQYF.

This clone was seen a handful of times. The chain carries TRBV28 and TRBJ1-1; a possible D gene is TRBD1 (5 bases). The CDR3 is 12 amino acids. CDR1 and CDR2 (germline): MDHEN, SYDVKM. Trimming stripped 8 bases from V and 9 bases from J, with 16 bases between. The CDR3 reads CASRRPGLQAFF. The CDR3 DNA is TGTGCCAGCCGCCGACCGGGACTTCAAGCTTTCTTT. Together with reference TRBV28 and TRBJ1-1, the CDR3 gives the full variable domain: DVKVTQSSRYLVKRTGEKVFLECVQDMDHENMFWYRQDPGLGLRLIYFSYDVKMKEKGDIPEGYSVSREKKERFSLILESASTNQTSMYLCASRRPGLQAFFGQGTRLTVV.

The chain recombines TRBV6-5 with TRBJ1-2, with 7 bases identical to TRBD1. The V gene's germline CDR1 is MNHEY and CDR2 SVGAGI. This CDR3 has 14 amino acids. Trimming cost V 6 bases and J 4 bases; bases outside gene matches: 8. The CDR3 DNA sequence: TGTGCCAGCAGCAGGGGGGAAACGGCCTATGGCTACACCTTC. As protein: CASSRGETAYGYTF.

The CDR3 sequence: CATSRVGLRYNEQFF. The CDR3 DNA follows: TGTGCCACCAGCAGAGTGGGCCTTCGGTACAATGAGCAGTTCTTC. V is TRBV15 and J is TRBJ2-1; D is unclear. Germline V CDR1 and CDR2: LNHNV, YYDKDF (reference sequence). V was shortened by 1 base and J by 4 bases, with 11 bases between the two germline ends. The CDR3 sequence is 15 residues long.

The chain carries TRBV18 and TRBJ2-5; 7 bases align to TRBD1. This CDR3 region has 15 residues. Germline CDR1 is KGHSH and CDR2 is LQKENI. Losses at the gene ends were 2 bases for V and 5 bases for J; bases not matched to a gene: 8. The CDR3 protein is CASSPFTGAPETQYF. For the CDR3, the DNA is TGTGCCAGCTCACCATTCACAGGGGCCCCGGAGACCCAGTACTTC.

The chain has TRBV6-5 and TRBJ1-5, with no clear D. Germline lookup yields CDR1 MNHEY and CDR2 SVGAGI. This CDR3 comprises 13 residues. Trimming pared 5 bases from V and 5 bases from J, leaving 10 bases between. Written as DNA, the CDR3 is TGTGCCAGCAGTCCCTCCCCGGATCAGCCCCAGCATTTT. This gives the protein CASSPSPDQPQHF.

CDR3 DNA: TGTGCCAGCTCACCCCCCTTCACCGGGACTACCTCGTGGATCTACGAGCAGTACTTC. Its translation is CASSPPFTGTTSWIYEQYF. The genes are TRBV18 and TRBJ2-7; the match to TRBD2 covers 7 bases. Germline V gene sequence: CDR1 KGHSH, CDR2 LQKENI. J lost 3 bases, V lost 3 bases, and 20 bases had no gene match. This CDR3 region has 19 residues.

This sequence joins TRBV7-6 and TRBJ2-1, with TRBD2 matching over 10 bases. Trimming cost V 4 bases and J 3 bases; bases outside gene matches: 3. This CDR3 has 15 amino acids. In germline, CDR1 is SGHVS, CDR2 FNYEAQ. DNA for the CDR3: TGTGCCAGCAGCTCGGGACTAGCGAGCTACAATGAGCAGTTCTTC. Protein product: CASSSGLASYNEQFF.

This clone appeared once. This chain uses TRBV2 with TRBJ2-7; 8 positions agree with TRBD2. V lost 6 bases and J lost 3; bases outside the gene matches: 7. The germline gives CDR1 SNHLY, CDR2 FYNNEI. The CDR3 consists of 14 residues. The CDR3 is CASRRLARFYEQYF. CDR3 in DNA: TGTGCCAGCAGGCGACTAGCGCGATTCTACGAGCAGTACTTC.

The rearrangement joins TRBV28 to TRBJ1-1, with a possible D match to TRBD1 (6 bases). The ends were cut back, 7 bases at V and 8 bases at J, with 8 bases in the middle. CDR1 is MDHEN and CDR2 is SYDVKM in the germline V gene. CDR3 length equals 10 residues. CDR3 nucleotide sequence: TGTGCCAGCATAGACAGGGAAGCTTTCTTT. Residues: CASIDREAFF.

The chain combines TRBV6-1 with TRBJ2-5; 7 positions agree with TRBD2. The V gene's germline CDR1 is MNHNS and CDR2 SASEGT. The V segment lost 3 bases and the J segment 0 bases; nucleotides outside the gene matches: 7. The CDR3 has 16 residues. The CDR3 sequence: CASSDRGRGYQETQYF. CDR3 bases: TGTGCCAGCAGTGATAGAGGGAGGGGATACCAAGAGACCCAGTACTTC.

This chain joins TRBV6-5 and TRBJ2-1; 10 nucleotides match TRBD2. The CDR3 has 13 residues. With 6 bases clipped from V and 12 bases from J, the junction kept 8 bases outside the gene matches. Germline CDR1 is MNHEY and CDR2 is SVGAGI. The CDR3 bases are TGTGCCAGCAGCGAAGAAATAGCGGGGGGGCAGTTCTTC. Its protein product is CASSEEIAGGQFF.

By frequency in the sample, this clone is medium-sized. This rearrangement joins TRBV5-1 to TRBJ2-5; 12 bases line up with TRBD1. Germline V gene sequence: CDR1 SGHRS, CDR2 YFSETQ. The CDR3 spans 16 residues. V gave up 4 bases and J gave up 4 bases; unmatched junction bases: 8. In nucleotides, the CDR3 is TGCGCCAGCAGCCCGGGGACAGGGGGCGGAATAGAGACCCAGTACTTC. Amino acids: CASSPGTGGGIETQYF. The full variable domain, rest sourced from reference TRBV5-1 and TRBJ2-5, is KAGVTQTPRYLIKTRGQQVTLSCSPISGHRSVSWYQQTPGQGLQFLFEYFSETQRNKGNFPGRFSGRQFSNSRSEMNVSTLELGDSALYLCASSPGTGGGIETQYFGPGTRLLVL.

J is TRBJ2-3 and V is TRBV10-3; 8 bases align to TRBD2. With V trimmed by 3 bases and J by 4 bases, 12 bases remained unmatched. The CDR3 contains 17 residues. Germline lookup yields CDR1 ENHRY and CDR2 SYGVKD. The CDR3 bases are TGTGCCATCAGTGATCCATCTGCGGGAGGAGGGTCAGATACGCAGTATTTT. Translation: CAISDPSAGGGSDTQYF.

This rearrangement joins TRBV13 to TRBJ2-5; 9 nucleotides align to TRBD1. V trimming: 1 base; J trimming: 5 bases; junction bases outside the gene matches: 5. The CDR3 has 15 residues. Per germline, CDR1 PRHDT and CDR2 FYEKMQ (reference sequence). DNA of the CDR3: TGTGCCAGCAGCTTAGCCGGGACAGGGCCTGAGACCCAGTACTTC. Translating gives CASSLAGTGPETQYF.

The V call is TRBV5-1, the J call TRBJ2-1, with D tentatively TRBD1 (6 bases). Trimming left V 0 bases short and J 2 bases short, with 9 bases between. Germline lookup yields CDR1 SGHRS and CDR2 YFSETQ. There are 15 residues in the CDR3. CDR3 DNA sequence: TGCGCCAGCAGCTTGGGGCAGGGGACCTACAATGAGCAGTTCTTC. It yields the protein CASSLGQGTYNEQFF.

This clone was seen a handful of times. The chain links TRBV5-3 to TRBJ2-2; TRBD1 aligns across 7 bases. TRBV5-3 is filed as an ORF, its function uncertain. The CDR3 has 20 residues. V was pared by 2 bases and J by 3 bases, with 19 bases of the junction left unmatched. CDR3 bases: TGTGCCAGAAGCTTCAATTCGGCGACAGGGCCCCCACTGGACACCGGGGAGCTGTTTTTT. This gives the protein CARSFNSATGPPLDTGELFF.

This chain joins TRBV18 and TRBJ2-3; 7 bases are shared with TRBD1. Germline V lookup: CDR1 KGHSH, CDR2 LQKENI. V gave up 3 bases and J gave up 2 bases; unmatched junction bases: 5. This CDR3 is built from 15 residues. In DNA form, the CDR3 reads TGTGCCAGCTCACCCCGGACAGGCTTCACAGATACGCAGTATTTT. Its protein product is CASSPRTGFTDTQYF.

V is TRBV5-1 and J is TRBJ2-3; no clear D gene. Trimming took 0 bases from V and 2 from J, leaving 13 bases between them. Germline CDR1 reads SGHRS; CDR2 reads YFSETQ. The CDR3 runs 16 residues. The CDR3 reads CASSLEPEPPTDTQYF. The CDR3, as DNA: TGCGCCAGCAGCTTGGAGCCTGAGCCGCCCACAGATACGCAGTATTTT.

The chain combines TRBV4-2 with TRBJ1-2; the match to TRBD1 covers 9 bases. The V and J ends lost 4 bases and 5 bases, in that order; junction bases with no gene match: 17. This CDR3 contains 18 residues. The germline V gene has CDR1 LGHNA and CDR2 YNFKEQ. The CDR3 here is CASSLELGTGGGWYGYTF. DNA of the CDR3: TGTGCCAGCAGCCTAGAACTCGGTACAGGGGGCGGGTGGTATGGCTACACCTTC.

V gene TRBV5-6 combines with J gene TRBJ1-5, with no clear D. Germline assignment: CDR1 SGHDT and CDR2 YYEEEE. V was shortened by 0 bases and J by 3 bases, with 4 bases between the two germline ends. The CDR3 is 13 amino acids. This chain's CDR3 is CASSLGLNQPQHF. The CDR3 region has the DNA TGTGCCAGCAGCTTGGGACTCAATCAGCCCCAGCATTTT.

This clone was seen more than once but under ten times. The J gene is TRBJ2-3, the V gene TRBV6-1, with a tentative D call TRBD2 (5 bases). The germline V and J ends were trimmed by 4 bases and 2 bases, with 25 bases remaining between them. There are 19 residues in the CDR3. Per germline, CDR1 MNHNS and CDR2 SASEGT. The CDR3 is CASSGNTAGITEHTDTQYF. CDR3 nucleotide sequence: TGTGCCAGCAGTGGAAACACCGCCGGGATCACCGAGCACACAGATACGCAGTATTTT.